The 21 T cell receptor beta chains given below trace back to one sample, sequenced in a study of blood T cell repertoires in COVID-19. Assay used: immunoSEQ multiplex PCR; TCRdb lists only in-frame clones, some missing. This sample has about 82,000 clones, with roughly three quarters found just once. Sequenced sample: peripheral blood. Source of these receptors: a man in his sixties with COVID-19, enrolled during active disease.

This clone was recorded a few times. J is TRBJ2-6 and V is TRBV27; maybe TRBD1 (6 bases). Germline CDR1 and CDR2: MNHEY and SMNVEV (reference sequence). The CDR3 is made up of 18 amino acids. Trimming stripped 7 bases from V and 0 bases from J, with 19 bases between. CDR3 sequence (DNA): TGTGCCAGCATCCCCCCTCCCGACAGGAACTCTGGGGCCAACGTCCTGACTTTC. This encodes CASIPPPDRNSGANVLTF.

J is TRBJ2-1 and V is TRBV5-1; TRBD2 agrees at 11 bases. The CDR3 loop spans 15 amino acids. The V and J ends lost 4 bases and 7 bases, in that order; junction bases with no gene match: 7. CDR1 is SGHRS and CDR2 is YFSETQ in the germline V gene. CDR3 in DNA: TGCGCCAGCAGCCAGGGACTAGCGGAGACTAATGAGCAGTTCTTC. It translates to CASSQGLAETNEQFF.

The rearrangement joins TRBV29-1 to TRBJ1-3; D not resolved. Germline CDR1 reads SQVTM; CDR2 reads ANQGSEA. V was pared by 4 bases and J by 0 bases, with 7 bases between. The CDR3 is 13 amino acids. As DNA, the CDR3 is TGCAGCGTTGGAGGGAACTCTGGAAACACCATATATTTT. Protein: CSVGGNSGNTIYF. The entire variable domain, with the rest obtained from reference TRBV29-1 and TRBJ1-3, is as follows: SAVISQKPSRDICQRGTSLTIQCQVDSQVTMMFWYRQQPGQSLTLIATANQGSEATYESGFVIDKFPISRPNLTFSTLTVSNMSPEDSSIYLCSVGGNSGNTIYFGEGSWLTVV.

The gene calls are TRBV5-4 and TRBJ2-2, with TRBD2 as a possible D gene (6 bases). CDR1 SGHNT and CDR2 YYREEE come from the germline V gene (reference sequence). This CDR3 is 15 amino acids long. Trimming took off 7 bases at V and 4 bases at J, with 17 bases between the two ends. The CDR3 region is CASGTGSHITGELFF. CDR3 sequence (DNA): TGTGCCAGCGGGACTGGGAGTCACATCACCGGGGAGCTGTTTTTT.

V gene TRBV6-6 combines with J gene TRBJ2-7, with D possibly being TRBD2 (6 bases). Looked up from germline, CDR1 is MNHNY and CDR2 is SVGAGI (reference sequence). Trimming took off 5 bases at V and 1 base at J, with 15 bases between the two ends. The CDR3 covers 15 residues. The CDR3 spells CASSRRTGVSYEQYF. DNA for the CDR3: TGTGCCAGCAGTCGAAGGACGGGGGTGTCCTACGAGCAGTACTTC.

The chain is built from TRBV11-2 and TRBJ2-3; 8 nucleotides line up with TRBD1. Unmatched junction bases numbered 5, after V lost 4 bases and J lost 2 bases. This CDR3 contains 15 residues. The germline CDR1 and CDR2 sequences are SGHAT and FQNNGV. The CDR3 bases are TGTGCCAGCAGCTCCAGACAGGGGCCCACAGATACGCAGTATTTT. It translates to CASSSRQGPTDTQYF.

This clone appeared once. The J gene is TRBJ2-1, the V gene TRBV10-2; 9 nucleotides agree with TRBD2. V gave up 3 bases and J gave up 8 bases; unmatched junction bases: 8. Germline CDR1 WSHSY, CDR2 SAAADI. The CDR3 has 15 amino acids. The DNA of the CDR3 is TGCGCCAGCAGTGAATTGGCGGGAGGGAAGTATGAGCAGTTCTTC. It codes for CASSELAGGKYEQFF.

The CDR3 DNA reads TGTGCCAGTAGAGACAGGGGAAATGGCGAGCAGTACTTC. The encoded protein is CASRDRGNGEQYF. The genes are TRBV19 and TRBJ2-7; 8 nucleotides align to TRBD1. The CDR3 is 13 residues long. CDR1 is LNHDA and CDR2 is SQIVND in the germline V gene (reference sequence). V lost 6 bases to trimming and J lost 6 bases; unmatched junction nucleotides: 7.

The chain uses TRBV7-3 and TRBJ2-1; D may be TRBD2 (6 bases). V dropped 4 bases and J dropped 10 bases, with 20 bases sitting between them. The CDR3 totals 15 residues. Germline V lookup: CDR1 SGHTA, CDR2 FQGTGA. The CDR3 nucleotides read TGTGCCAGCAGCTCCGAACGCCGGGGCCGGGGGGAGCAGTTCTTC. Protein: CASSSERRGRGEQFF. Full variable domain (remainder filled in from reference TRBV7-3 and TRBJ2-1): GAGVSQTPSNKVTEKGKYVELRCDPISGHTALYWYRQSLGQGPEFLIYFQGTGAADDSGLPNDRFFAVRPEGSVSTLKIQRTERGDSAVYLCASSSERRGRGEQFFGPGTRLTVL.

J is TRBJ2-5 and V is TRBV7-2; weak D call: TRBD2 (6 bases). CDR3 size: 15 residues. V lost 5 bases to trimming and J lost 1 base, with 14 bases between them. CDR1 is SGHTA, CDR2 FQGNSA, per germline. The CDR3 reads CASSVDGGAQETQYF. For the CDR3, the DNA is TGTGCCAGCAGCGTAGACGGCGGGGCCCAAGAGACCCAGTACTTC.

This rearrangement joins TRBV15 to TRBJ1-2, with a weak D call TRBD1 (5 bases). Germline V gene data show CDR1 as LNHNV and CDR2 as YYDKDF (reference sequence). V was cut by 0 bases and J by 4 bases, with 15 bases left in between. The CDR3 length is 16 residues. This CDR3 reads CATSRDGDSISYGYTF. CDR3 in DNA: TGTGCCACCAGCAGAGATGGCGACAGCATCAGCTATGGCTACACCTTC.

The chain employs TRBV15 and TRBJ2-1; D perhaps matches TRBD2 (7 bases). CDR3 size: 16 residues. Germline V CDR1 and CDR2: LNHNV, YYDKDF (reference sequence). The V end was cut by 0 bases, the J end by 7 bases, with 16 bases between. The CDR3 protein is CATSRDPGGASNEQFF. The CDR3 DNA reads TGTGCCACCAGCAGAGACCCGGGGGGCGCGTCGAATGAGCAGTTCTTC.

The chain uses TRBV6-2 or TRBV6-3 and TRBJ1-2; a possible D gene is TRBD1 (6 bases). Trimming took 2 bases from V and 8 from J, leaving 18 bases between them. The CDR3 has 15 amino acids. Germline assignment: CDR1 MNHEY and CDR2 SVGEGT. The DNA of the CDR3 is TGTGCCAGCAGTTACCCTACAGGGTGGAGTAGGGGCTACACCTTC. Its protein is CASSYPTGWSRGYTF.

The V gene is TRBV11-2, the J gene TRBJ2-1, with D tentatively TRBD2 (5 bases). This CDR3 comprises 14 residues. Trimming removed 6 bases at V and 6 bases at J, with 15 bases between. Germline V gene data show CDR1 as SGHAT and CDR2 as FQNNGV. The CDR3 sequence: CASSVRDPRNEQFF. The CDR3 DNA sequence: TGTGCCAGCAGTGTGAGGGATCCTCGCAATGAGCAGTTCTTC.

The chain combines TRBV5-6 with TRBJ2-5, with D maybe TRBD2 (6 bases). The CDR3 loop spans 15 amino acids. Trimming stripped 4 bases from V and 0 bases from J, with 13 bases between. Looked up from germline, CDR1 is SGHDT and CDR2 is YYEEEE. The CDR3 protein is CASSLHGRNQETQYF. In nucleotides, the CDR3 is TGTGCCAGCAGCCTTCATGGGAGGAACCAAGAGACCCAGTACTTC.

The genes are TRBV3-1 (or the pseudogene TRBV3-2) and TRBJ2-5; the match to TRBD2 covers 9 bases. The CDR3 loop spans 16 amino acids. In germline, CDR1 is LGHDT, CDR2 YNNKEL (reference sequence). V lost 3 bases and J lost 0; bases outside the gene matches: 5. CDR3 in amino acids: CASSHFSGGYQETQYF. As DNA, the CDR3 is TGTGCCAGCAGCCACTTTAGCGGGGGATACCAAGAGACCCAGTACTTC.

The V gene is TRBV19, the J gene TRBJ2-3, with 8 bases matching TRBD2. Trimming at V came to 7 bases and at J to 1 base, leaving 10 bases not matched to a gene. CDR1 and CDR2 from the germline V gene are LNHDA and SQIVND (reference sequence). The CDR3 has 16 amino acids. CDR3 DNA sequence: TGTGCCAGTACCTCCTTCGGGCGGGGGGGCACAGATACGCAGTATTTT. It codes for CASTSFGRGGTDTQYF.

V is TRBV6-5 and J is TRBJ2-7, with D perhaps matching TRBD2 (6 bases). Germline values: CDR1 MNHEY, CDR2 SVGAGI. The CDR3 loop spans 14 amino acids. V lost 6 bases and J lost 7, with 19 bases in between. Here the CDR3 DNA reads TGTGCCAGCAGGATCTCCGGGGGAATAGGGGAGCAGTACTTC. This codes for CASRISGGIGEQYF.

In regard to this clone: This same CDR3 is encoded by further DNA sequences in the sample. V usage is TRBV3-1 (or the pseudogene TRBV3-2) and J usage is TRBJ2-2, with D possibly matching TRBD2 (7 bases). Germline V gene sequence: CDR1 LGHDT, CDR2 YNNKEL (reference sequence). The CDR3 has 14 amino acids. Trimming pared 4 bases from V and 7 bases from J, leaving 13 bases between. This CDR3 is CASSRGGPGGELFF. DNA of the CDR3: TGTGCCAGCAGCCGGGGGGGCCCAGGCGGGGAGCTGTTTTTT.

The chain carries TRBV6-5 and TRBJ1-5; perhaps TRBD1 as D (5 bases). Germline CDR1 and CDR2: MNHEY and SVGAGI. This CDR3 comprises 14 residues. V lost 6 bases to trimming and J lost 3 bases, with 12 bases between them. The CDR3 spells CASRTQGLNQPQHF. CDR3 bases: TGTGCCAGCAGAACCCAGGGACTCAATCAGCCCCAGCATTTT.

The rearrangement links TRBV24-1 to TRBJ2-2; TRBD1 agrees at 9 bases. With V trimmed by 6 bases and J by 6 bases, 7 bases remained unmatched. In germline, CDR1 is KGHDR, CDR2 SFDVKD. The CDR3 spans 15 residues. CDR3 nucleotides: TGTGCCACCAGTCCCGGGACAGGGAGACCCGGGGAGCTGTTTTTT. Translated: CATSPGTGRPGELFF.